Following are 32 T cell receptor beta chains from one sample sequenced in a study of cytomegalovirus exposure and HLA in healthy donors. The PCR made use of 60 Vbeta and 13 Jbeta primers. TCRdb's table, derived via immunoSEQ multiplex PCR, lists solely in-frame clones and lacks some. The sample yields about 130,000 clones, 75% to 85% seen once. Input material: PBMCs. These receptors all come from a man in his forties or fifties in good health and CMV-seronegative.

V and J are TRBV7-6 and TRBJ2-2, with TRBD2 matching 11 bases. Germline loops: CDR1 SGHVS, CDR2 FNYEAQ. Trimming cost V 1 base and J 3 bases; bases outside gene matches: 7. This CDR3 is built from 18 residues. CDR3 sequence reads: CASSLVPSGGFDTGELFF. CDR3 nucleotide sequence: TGTGCCAGCAGCTTAGTTCCTAGCGGGGGGTTCGACACCGGGGAGCTGTTTTTT.

The chain is built from TRBV30 and TRBJ1-6; tentatively, D is TRBD1 (6 bases). The length of the CDR3 is 17 residues. The V gene lost 0 bases and the J gene lost 10 bases, with 22 bases spanning the gap. Germline values: CDR1 GTSNPN, CDR2 SVGIG (reference sequence). The CDR3 is CAWSVGAGNNWRSPLHF. CDR3 nucleotide sequence: TGTGCCTGGAGTGTGGGGGCAGGCAATAACTGGAGGTCACCCCTCCACTTT.

For the CDR3, the DNA is TGTGCCAGCAGCTTAGCCGCACCTAGGTCGGGACAGGGGCCGTCCTACGAGCAGTACTTC. This codes for CASSLAAPRSGQGPSYEQYF. V is TRBV7-6 and J is TRBJ2-7; the match to TRBD1 covers 10 bases. Germline values: CDR1 SGHVS, CDR2 FNYEAQ. The CDR3 totals 20 residues. The ends lost 0 bases at V and 1 base at J; junction bases unmatched: 15.

The rearrangement uses TRBV15 and TRBJ1-1; D gene unclear. Trimming took 2 bases from V and 1 from J, leaving 5 bases between them. Germline lookup yields CDR1 LNHNV and CDR2 YYDKDF (reference sequence). The CDR3 extends over 13 amino acids. DNA for the CDR3: TGTGCCACCAGCAGACTTAAGAACACTGAAGCTTTCTTT. It encodes CATSRLKNTEAFF.

V gene TRBV27 combines with J gene TRBJ1-1; D is undetermined. Trimming pared 8 bases from V and 5 bases from J, leaving 15 bases between. Germline CDR1 MNHEY, CDR2 SMNVEV (reference sequence). This CDR3 has 13 amino acids. The CDR3 loop reads CASVGNRGTEAFF. CDR3 nucleotide sequence: TGTGCCAGCGTTGGCAACCGGGGAACTGAAGCTTTCTTT.

This clone occurred once. CDR3 amino acids: CASSQRGGANYGYTF. Here the CDR3 DNA reads TGCGCCAGCAGCCAACGAGGAGGAGCTAACTATGGCTACACCTTC. This chain connects TRBV4-1 to TRBJ1-2; D not certain. CDR3 length equals 15 residues. Germline V CDR1 and CDR2: MGHRA, YSYEKL. V was clipped by 2 bases and J by 0 bases, with 10 bases between them.

The rearrangement links TRBV4-1 to TRBJ1-5, with D unresolved. Germline CDR1 reads MGHRA; CDR2 reads YSYEKL. This CDR3 is built from 15 residues. The V end lost 5 bases, the J end lost 3 bases, and 14 bases lay between the germline ends. The CDR3 reads CASSLRAGSNQPQHF. As DNA, the CDR3 is TGCGCCAGCAGCTTAAGGGCGGGTTCCAATCAGCCCCAGCATTTT.

The chain employs TRBV6-1 and TRBJ2-7; D is uncertain. V was cut by 0 bases and J by 2 bases, with 20 bases left in between. This CDR3 spans 18 amino acids. CDR1 and CDR2 from the germline V gene are MNHNS and SASEGT. CDR3 sequence reads: CASSEARVLYGGTYEQYF. The CDR3 DNA sequence: TGTGCCAGCAGTGAAGCGCGAGTTTTATATGGCGGAACCTACGAGCAGTACTTC.

The chain recombines TRBV23-1 with TRBJ2-7, with D possibly TRBD1 on 6 matching bases. TRBV23-1 is recorded as an ORF, its role being uncertain. CDR3 length: 18 residues. The germline V and J ends were trimmed by 4 bases and 3 bases, with 25 bases remaining between them. This CDR3 is CASSRNGTRRRPFYEQYF. For the CDR3, the DNA is TGCGCCAGCAGTCGAAACGGGACAAGACGTAGGCCTTTCTACGAGCAGTACTTC.

This clone came up once. The chain is built from TRBV7-9 and TRBJ1-2; 8 bases are a match to TRBD1. The CDR3 is 14 residues long. V lost 3 bases and J lost 6; bases outside the gene matches: 6. Germline V gene lookup returns CDR1 SEHNR and CDR2 FQNEAQ (reference sequence). CDR3 sequence: CASSLDGQGDGYTF. CDR3 nucleotides: TGTGCCAGCAGCTTGGACGGACAGGGAGATGGCTACACCTTC.

This clone came up once. The chain combines TRBV7-9 with TRBJ1-1; D is unclear. This CDR3 is 13 amino acids long. Trimming shortened V by 4 bases and J by 8 bases, and 14 bases separated the two germline ends. CDR1 is SEHNR, CDR2 FQNEAQ, per germline (reference sequence). The DNA of the CDR3 is TGTGCCAGCAGCTCTATTGGAGGAAGGGAAGCTTTCTTT. It codes for CASSSIGGREAFF.

CDR3 amino acids: CASSSLLAASYEQYF. CDR3 sequence (DNA): TGTGCCAGCAGTTCGCTCCTAGCGGCCTCCTACGAGCAGTACTTC. The chain recombines TRBV6-5 with TRBJ2-7; 7 nucleotides agree with TRBD2. The V and J ends lost 4 bases and 0 bases, in that order; junction bases with no gene match: 6. The CDR3 runs 15 residues. CDR1 MNHEY and CDR2 SVGAGI come from the germline V gene.

V is TRBV11-2 and J is TRBJ1-2; D might be TRBD1 (6 bases). Trimming pared 7 bases from V and 7 bases from J, leaving 19 bases between. Per germline, CDR1 SGHAT and CDR2 FQNNGV. CDR3 size: 14 residues. CDR3 in DNA: TGTGCCAGCACCGCTCTGGGGGCAAATCGTGGCTACACCTTC. It yields the protein CASTALGANRGYTF.

The rearrangement joins TRBV7-9 to TRBJ2-1; no clear D. Germline V gene data show CDR1 as SEHNR and CDR2 as FQNEAQ (reference sequence). V lost 4 bases to trimming and J lost 6 bases, with 7 bases between them. The CDR3 is 12 residues long. For the CDR3, the DNA is TGTGCCAGCAGCTCCGTCGGCAATGAGCAGTTCTTC. This codes for CASSSVGNEQFF.

The V gene is TRBV5-6, the J gene TRBJ1-1, with a tentative D call TRBD1 (5 bases). CDR3 size: 15 residues. V lost 4 bases, J lost 1 base, and 14 bases lay in between. Germline V gene lookup returns CDR1 SGHDT and CDR2 YYEEEE. CDR3 region: CASSRGGTSNTEAFF. The CDR3 bases are TGTGCCAGCAGCCGGGGCGGGACTTCGAACACTGAAGCTTTCTTT.

This rearrangement joins TRBV2 to TRBJ2-5; 9 bases agree with TRBD2. Trimming at V came to 7 bases and at J to 5 bases, leaving 11 bases not matched to a gene. The CDR3 runs 15 residues. Germline V gives CDR1 SNHLY, CDR2 FYNNEI. The CDR3 reads CASKKDSGGPETQYF. The CDR3 region has the DNA TGTGCCAGCAAAAAGGATAGCGGGGGTCCGGAGACCCAGTACTTC.

The V and J genes are TRBV19 and TRBJ2-1; D gene unclear. The V end was cut by 3 bases, the J end by 6 bases, with 21 bases between. Germline lookup yields CDR1 LNHDA and CDR2 SQIVND (reference sequence). This CDR3 is 17 amino acids long. The CDR3 DNA follows: TGTGCCAGTAGTATTCGTTTCCCTCCCGGCGGTTTCAATGAGCAGTTCTTC. Translated: CASSIRFPPGGFNEQFF.

The V and J genes are TRBV18 and TRBJ2-2; 7 bases match TRBD1. This CDR3 has 16 residues. J was trimmed by 7 bases and V by 6 bases; bases with no gene match: 14. Germline CDR1 reads KGHSH; CDR2 reads LQKENI. The chain's CDR3 is CASSPGTAPRGGELFF. The CDR3 DNA reads as TGTGCCAGCTCCCCAGGGACAGCCCCTCGAGGCGGGGAGCTGTTTTTT.

The chain links TRBV7-8 to TRBJ2-1; weak D call: TRBD2 (7 bases). Germline-derived CDR1 and CDR2 are SGHVS and FQNEAQ. This CDR3 contains 15 residues. The germline V and J ends were trimmed by 5 bases and 4 bases, with 15 bases remaining between them. CDR3 sequence (DNA): TGTGCCAGCAGCCGAGCTAGGGGGGGTTACAATGAGCAGTTCTTC. Translating gives CASSRARGGYNEQFF. Variable domain in full (rest from reference TRBV7-8 and TRBJ2-1): GAGVSQSPRYKVAKRGQDVALRCDPISGHVSLFWYQQALGQGPEFLTYFQNEAQLDKSGLPSDRFFAERPEGSVSTLKIQRTQQEDSAVYLCASSRARGGYNEQFFGPGTRLTVL.

This chain uses TRBV5-6 with TRBJ1-3; 8 bases are shared with TRBD1. Unmatched junction bases numbered 1, after V lost 3 bases and J lost 2 bases. CDR1 and CDR2 from the germline V gene are SGHDT and YYEEEE. This CDR3 region has 14 residues. CDR3 sequence (DNA): TGTGCCAGCAGCTGGGGACAGGCTGGAAACACCATATATTTT. Translated, it gives CASSWGQAGNTIYF.

This chain connects TRBV15 to TRBJ1-1, with D perhaps TRBD1 (6 bases). This CDR3 region has 15 residues. CDR1 LNHNV and CDR2 YYDKDF come from the germline V gene (reference sequence). The V end was cut by 5 bases, the J end by 5 bases, with 18 bases between. CDR3 nucleotide sequence: TGTGCCACCAGCCCCCCCAGGGGCGCTCGGACTGAAGCTTTCTTT. This translates into CATSPPRGARTEAFF. The variable domain in full, completed from reference TRBV15 and TRBJ1-1, reads DAMVIQNPRYQVTQFGKPVTLSCSQTLNHNVMYWYQQKSSQAPKLLFHYYDKDFNNEADTPDNFQSRRPNTSFCFLDIRSPGLGDTAMYLCATSPPRGARTEAFFGQGTRLTVV.

This clone was recorded once. The rearrangement uses TRBV6-5 and TRBJ2-5; 7 positions match TRBD1. Matching the DNA end better, TRBJ2-7 makes the J call doubtful. Germline-derived CDR1 and CDR2 are MNHEY and SVGAGI. The CDR3 spans 14 residues. The CDR3 is CASSFRQGTYEQYF. In DNA, the CDR3 is TGTGCCAGCAGTTTCCGACAGGGAACCTACGAGCAGTACTTC.

The sample holds a few counts of this clone. V and J are TRBV28 and TRBJ1-2, with 9 bases matching TRBD1. This CDR3 spans 12 amino acids. Germline values: CDR1 MDHEN, CDR2 SYDVKM. The V and J ends lost 7 bases and 8 bases, in that order; junction bases with no gene match: 5. The CDR3 loop reads CASTLGQGGYTF. The CDR3 DNA reads TGTGCCAGCACCCTCGGACAGGGGGGCTACACCTTC.

The chain carries TRBV25-1 and TRBJ2-3; TRBD1 is a possible D gene (6 bases). The CDR3 is 15 amino acids. Trimming took off 2 bases at V and 0 bases at J, with 9 bases between the two ends. Germline CDR1 is MGHDK and CDR2 is SYGVNS. CDR3 sequence: CASSEGTSSTDTQYF. Written as DNA, the CDR3 is TGTGCCAGCAGTGAAGGGACATCTAGCACAGATACGCAGTATTTT.

This chain joins TRBV6-1 and TRBJ1-5, with 8 bases matching TRBD1. This CDR3 is built from 16 residues. The junction had 5 bases not matched to a gene; V was cut back by 2 bases and J by 2 bases. Germline CDR1 reads MNHNS; CDR2 reads SASEGT. The CDR3 spells CASSEWQGAGNQPQHF. In DNA form, the CDR3 reads TGTGCCAGCAGTGAATGGCAGGGGGCAGGCAATCAGCCCCAGCATTTT.

The chain has TRBV6-1 and TRBJ1-2, with TRBD1 matching 10 bases. Trimming removed 2 bases from V and 8 bases from J; junction bases left unmatched: 17. This CDR3 is built from 18 residues. Per germline, CDR1 MNHNS and CDR2 SASEGT. CDR3 loop: CASSEYGYRSGTGDGYTF. CDR3 coding DNA: TGTGCCAGCAGTGAATATGGTTACCGATCGGGGACAGGGGACGGCTACACCTTC.

This clone was found a few times. The chain has TRBV7-9 and TRBJ2-5; TRBD1 is a possible D gene (6 bases). Trimming pared 5 bases from V and 6 bases from J, leaving 13 bases between. This CDR3 is 13 amino acids long. Germline V CDR1 and CDR2: SEHNR, FQNEAQ (reference sequence). CDR3 coding DNA: TGTGCCAGCAGCCCTACAGGGTTGAAGACCCAGTACTTC. Amino acid sequence: CASSPTGLKTQYF.

The V gene is TRBV5-1, the J gene TRBJ1-3; a possible D gene is TRBD1 (6 bases). The ends were cut back, 4 bases at V and 0 bases at J, with 11 bases in the middle. CDR3 length: 15 residues. CDR1 and CDR2 (germline): SGHRS, YFSETQ. In DNA form, the CDR3 reads TGCGCCAGCAGCAAGGGGGAGAGCTCTGGAAACACCATATATTTT. Protein product: CASSKGESSGNTIYF.

The chain recombines TRBV7-2 with TRBJ1-1; D uncertain. From germline, CDR1 is SGHTA and CDR2 FQGNSA. There are 14 residues in the CDR3. Deletions cut 6 bases from V and 5 bases from J, with 16 bases between. CDR3 sequence (DNA): TGTGCCAGCAGTCGTTTTGAGGGCCTAACTGAAGCTTTCTTT. It specifies CASSRFEGLTEAFF.

The count of this clone is one. This chain joins TRBV5-1 and TRBJ1-5; perhaps TRBD1 as D (5 bases). The CDR3 contains 20 residues. Germline CDR1 and CDR2: SGHRS and YFSETQ. Trimming removed 4 bases from V and 2 bases from J, with 28 bases in between. The CDR3 loop is CASSRRVPRYSPDGNQPQHF. The CDR3 coding sequence is TGCGCCAGCAGCCGCAGGGTACCGCGCTACTCACCTGATGGCAATCAGCCCCAGCATTTT.

The V gene is TRBV18, the J gene TRBJ2-1; D might be TRBD1 (6 bases). The ends were cut back, 4 bases at V and 3 bases at J, with 10 bases in the middle. This CDR3 has 14 amino acids. In germline, CDR1 is KGHSH, CDR2 LQKENI. DNA of the CDR3: TGTGCCAGCTCACACAGGGATTTCTACAATGAGCAGTTCTTC. Protein: CASSHRDFYNEQFF.

The J gene is TRBJ2-5, the V gene TRBV2, with a weak D call TRBD2 (5 bases). V was trimmed by 8 bases and J by 1 base, leaving 20 bases between them. The CDR3 is 16 residues long. The germline CDR1 and CDR2 sequences are SNHLY and FYNNEI. The CDR3 bases are TGTGCCAGCCCAGGTCCCGGGATTCTCCTCCAAGAGACCCAGTACTTC. Translated: CASPGPGILLQETQYF.